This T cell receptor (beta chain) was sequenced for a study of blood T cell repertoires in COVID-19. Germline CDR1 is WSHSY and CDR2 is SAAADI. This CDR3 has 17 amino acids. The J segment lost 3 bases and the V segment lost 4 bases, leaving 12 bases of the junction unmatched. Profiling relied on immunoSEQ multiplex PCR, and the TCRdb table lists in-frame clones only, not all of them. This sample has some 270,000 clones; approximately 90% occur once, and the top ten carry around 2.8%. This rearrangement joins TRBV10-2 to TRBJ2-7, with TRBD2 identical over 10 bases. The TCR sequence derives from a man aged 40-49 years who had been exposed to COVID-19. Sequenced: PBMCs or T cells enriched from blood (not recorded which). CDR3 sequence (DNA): TGCGCCAGCAGTGCGGGGCTAGCGGGAGTAAGCGGCTACGAGCAGTACTTC. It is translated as CASSAGLAGVSGYEQYF.